This TCR beta chain was recovered during a study of blood T cell repertoires in COVID-19. Study context: The origin of the acute and convalescent COVID-19 samples was the United States, Italy and Spain. The analysed material was cDNA or gDNA that came from T cells, B-cell-depleted T cells, or PBMCs.

The CDR3 spans 16 residues. Between the trimmed V and J ends, which lost 1 base and 0 bases, there was a span of 10 bases. Looked up from germline, CDR1 is ENHRY and CDR2 is SYGVKD. Recruits, aged about 18 to 100 years, lived in 24 US areas. Cohort allocation depended upon clinical history that participants reported. Using immunoSEQ multiplex PCR, the repertoire was profiled, and TCRdb retains in-frame clones only, with some absent. The sample yields 210,000 or so clones, more than 75% seen once. This TCR came from a woman aged 40 to 55 with acute COVID-19. Input material: PBMCs or T cells enriched from blood (not recorded which). The J gene is TRBJ1-3, the V gene TRBV10-3; tentatively, D is TRBD1 (6 bases). Here the CDR3 reads CAISEFGQTSGNTIYF. CDR3 DNA: TGTGCCATCAGTGAGTTCGGACAGACCTCTGGAAACACCATATATTTT.